This T cell receptor (beta chain) stems from a study of shared clonotypes between healthy human individuals. Running of the assay took place at deep level. Only in-frame clones appear in the TCRdb table, and some are missing; sequencing was by immunoSEQ multiplex PCR. This table has over 1.4 million clones, around 97% appearing once. Sequencing was performed on naive CD4+ T cells sorted from blood. Noted subset: CD45RA+ positively selected. This TCR was sampled from a young man in good health.

The CDR3: CASSETGVNQPQHF. The CDR3 DNA sequence: TGTGCCAGCAGCGAAACAGGTGTCAATCAGCCCCAGCATTTT. The chain is built from TRBV5-6 and TRBJ1-5; the D gene is possibly TRBD1 (5 bases). CDR1 SGHDT and CDR2 YYEEEE come from the germline V gene. The V end lost 4 bases, the J end lost 3 bases, and 11 bases lay between the germline ends. This CDR3 is built from 14 residues.